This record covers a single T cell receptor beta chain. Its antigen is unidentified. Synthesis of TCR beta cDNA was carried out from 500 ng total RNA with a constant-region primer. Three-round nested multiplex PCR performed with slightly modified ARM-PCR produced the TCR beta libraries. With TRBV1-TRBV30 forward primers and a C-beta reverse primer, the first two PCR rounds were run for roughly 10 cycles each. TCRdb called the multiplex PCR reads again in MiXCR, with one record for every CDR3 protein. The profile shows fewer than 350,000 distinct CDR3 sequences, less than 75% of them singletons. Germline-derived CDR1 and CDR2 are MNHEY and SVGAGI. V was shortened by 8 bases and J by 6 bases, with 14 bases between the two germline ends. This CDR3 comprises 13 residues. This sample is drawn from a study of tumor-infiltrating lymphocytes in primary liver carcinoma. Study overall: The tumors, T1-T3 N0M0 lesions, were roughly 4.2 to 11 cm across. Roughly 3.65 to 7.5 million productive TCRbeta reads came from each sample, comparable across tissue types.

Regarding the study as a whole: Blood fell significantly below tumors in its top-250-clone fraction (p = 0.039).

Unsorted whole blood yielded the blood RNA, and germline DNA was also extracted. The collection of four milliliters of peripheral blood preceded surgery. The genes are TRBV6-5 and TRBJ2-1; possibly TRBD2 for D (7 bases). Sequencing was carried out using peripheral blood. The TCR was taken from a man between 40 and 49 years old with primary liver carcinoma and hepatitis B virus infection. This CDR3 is CASLGGRLNEQFF. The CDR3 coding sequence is TGTGCCAGCCTGGGGGGGCGCCTCAATGAGCAGTTCTTC.